The clone carrying this T cell receptor beta chain was seen a handful of times. Antigen unknown. Possible read error: a much larger clone is one base away. This record comes from a study of T cells in Graves' hyperthyroidism and ophthalmopathy. Study-wide background: Before treatment of any kind, peripheral blood was taken at initial diagnosis. Study results and limitations: Among thyroid clonotypes expanded above 0.001, most also appeared in blood.

There are 13 residues in the CDR3. There were TCR beta CDR3 regions amplified from RNA transcripts. Carried out on the TCR CDR3, a first-round RT-PCR used the HTBI primer set. TCRdb recomputed calls from the multiplex PCR reads with MiXCR, one row per CDR3 protein. Seen here are about 520,000 distinct CDR3 sequences, roughly 20% observed once, and the top ten hold 26%. Uncontrolled infection, other autoimmune disease, pregnancy or lactation barred patients from enrollment. The PBMCs were taken from roughly 9.3 ml of fresh peripheral blood. V gene TRBV12-3 or TRBV12-4 combines with J gene TRBJ1-1, with a tentative D call TRBD1 (5 bases). Material: blood. The source is a man aged 18-30 years with Graves' hyperthyroidism. The CDR3 loop reads CAGSLPQGTEAFF. In nucleotides, the CDR3 is TGTGCCGGCAGTTTACCCCAGGGAACTGAAGCTTTCTTT.